Listed here are 18 T cell receptor beta chains from one sample, sequenced in a study of technical replicates of blood from several donors. Clones were sequenced by immunoSEQ multiplex PCR, and TCRdb holds only the in-frame ones, with some missing. This table has some 93,000 clones, 95% appearing once. The sample comprised T cells isolated from PBMCs. The receptors derive from a human donor in good health.

The chain couples TRBV27 to TRBJ2-3, with D uncertain. The CDR3 runs 14 residues. The V end lost 3 bases, the J end lost 3 bases, and 10 bases lay between the germline ends. Per germline, CDR1 MNHEY and CDR2 SMNVEV (reference sequence). The CDR3 region is CASSFVVSTDTQYF. For the CDR3, the DNA is TGTGCCAGCAGTTTCGTTGTCAGTACAGATACGCAGTATTTT.

This clone was seen only once. The chain joins TRBV9 to TRBJ2-3; 9 bases line up with TRBD2. The CDR3 contains 16 residues. V was clipped by 2 bases and J by 0 bases; unmatched bases: 4. Germline CDR1 and CDR2: SGDLS and YYNGEE. The DNA for the CDR3 is TGTGCCAGCAGCGTTTTAGCGGGGGTGAGCACAGATACGCAGTATTTT. Its protein product is CASSVLAGVSTDTQYF. Using reference TRBV9 and TRBJ2-3 for the parts outside the CDR3, the full variable domain is DSGVTQTPKHLITATGQRVTLRCSPRSGDLSVYWYQQSLDQGLQFLIQYYNGEERAKGNILERFSAQQFPDLHSELNLSSLELGDSALYFCASSVLAGVSTDTQYFGPGTRLTVL.

DNA for the CDR3: TGTGCCAGCAGTCGTACAGGGGGTGGAAACACCATATATTTT. Its translation is CASSRTGGGNTIYF. V usage is TRBV7-9 and J usage is TRBJ1-3; 8 nucleotides agree with TRBD1. This CDR3 has 14 amino acids. The V and J ends lost 6 bases and 3 bases, in that order; junction bases with no gene match: 4. From germline, CDR1 is SEHNR and CDR2 FQNEAQ (reference sequence).

The gene calls are TRBV10-3 and TRBJ1-4, with no clear D. CDR1 and CDR2 from the germline V gene are ENHRY and SYGVKD. The CDR3 covers 14 residues. V lost 5 bases to trimming and J lost 7 bases, with 14 bases between them. In DNA form, the CDR3 reads TGTGCCATCAGTAACACATTGTTAAGTGAAAAACTGTTTTTT. As protein: CAISNTLLSEKLFF.

The gene calls are TRBV6-4 and TRBJ2-3; the D gene is possibly TRBD1 (6 bases). The V and J ends lost 2 bases and 2 bases respectively, with 17 bases between them. The CDR3 is 17 amino acids. Per the germline V gene, CDR1 is MRHNA and CDR2 is SNTAGT. As DNA, the CDR3 is TGTGCCAGCAGTGACCCGAGAACTGACAGGACCACAGATACGCAGTATTTT. It codes for CASSDPRTDRTTDTQYF.

The chain has TRBV15 and TRBJ1-2; D gene ambiguous. Germline CDR1 reads LNHNV; CDR2 reads YYDKDF (reference sequence). This CDR3 is built from 14 residues. V was shortened by 2 bases and J by 4 bases, with 11 bases between the two germline ends. CDR3 DNA: TGTGCCACCAGCAGACCTCACGGGTCCTATGGCTACACCTTC. Translation gives CATSRPHGSYGYTF.

The count of this clone is one. The V and J genes are TRBV6-1 and TRBJ1-1; D possibly corresponds to TRBD1 (6 bases). V was cut by 2 bases and J by 1 base, with 11 bases left in between. The CDR3 length is 15 residues. The germline gives CDR1 MNHNS, CDR2 SASEGT. CDR3 sequence (DNA): TGTGCCAGCAGTGAACCGGGACACCCGAACACTGAAGCTTTCTTT. Its translation: CASSEPGHPNTEAFF.

The chain combines TRBV14 with TRBJ2-3; D remains unclear. Germline V gives CDR1 SGHDN, CDR2 FVKESK. V was pared by 1 base and J by 7 bases, with 6 bases between. This CDR3 is built from 12 residues. The CDR3 DNA follows: TGTGCCAGCAGCCAAGTGAGCAATACGCAGTATTTT. Its protein is CASSQVSNTQYF.

V is TRBV10-3 and J is TRBJ2-5; D unclear. Germline loops: CDR1 ENHRY, CDR2 SYGVKD. The CDR3 covers 13 residues. V was clipped by 3 bases and J by 5 bases, with 10 bases between them. The CDR3 loop reads CAISDSDWETQYF. The DNA of the CDR3 is TGTGCCATCAGTGACTCCGACTGGGAGACCCAGTACTTC.

The V call is TRBV4-2, the J call TRBJ2-5, with TRBD2 identical over 8 bases. The CDR3 totals 17 residues. V gave up 1 base and J gave up 5 bases; unmatched junction bases: 12. Germline-derived CDR1 and CDR2 are LGHNA and YNFKEQ. The CDR3 coding sequence is TGTGCCAGCAGCCAAGGTTCCGGGGGGGCCTTAAGGGAGACCCAGTACTTC. Amino acids: CASSQGSGGALRETQYF.

The gene calls are TRBV6-6 and TRBJ1-1; a weak D match, TRBD1 (6 bases). The CDR3 runs 13 residues. Deletions cut 6 bases from V and 2 bases from J, with 10 bases between. The germline gives CDR1 MNHNY, CDR2 SVGAGI (reference sequence). CDR3 nucleotide sequence: TGTGCCAGCAGCCTACAGGGTAACACTGAAGCTTTCTTT. Protein: CASSLQGNTEAFF.

The chain is built from TRBV5-1 and TRBJ1-1; tentatively, D is TRBD1 (6 bases). The CDR3 runs 14 residues. With 5 bases removed from V and 5 bases from J, the gap between germline ends came to 16 bases. In germline, CDR1 is SGHRS, CDR2 YFSETQ. CDR3 coding DNA: TGCGCCAGCAGTATGGGCAGGGGAATGACTGAAGCTTTCTTT. Protein sequence: CASSMGRGMTEAFF.

V usage is TRBV6-5 and J usage is TRBJ2-2; TRBD1 matches at 7 bases. The germline gives CDR1 MNHEY, CDR2 SVGAGI. Trimming removed 2 bases from V and 7 bases from J; junction bases left unmatched: 7. The CDR3 contains 15 residues. The CDR3 loop reads CASSYRNRGRGELFF. CDR3 bases: TGTGCCAGCAGTTACCGCAACAGGGGTCGCGGGGAGCTGTTTTTT.

Regarding this clone: This CDR3 is also generated by other DNA sequences in the sample. The chain uses TRBV11-2 and TRBJ2-5; D remains ambiguous. V was trimmed by 3 bases and J by 5 bases, leaving 4 bases between them. This CDR3 is 11 amino acids long. CDR1 and CDR2 from the germline V gene are SGHAT and FQNNGV. The CDR3 region is CASSFRETQYF. The CDR3 region has the DNA TGTGCCAGCAGCTTTCGGGAGACCCAGTACTTC.

The chain has TRBV7-9 and TRBJ2-7, with D perhaps matching TRBD1 (6 bases). Trimming removed 4 bases at V and 0 bases at J, with 10 bases between. Germline CDR1 is SEHNR and CDR2 is FQNEAQ (reference sequence). The CDR3 sequence is 14 residues long. The CDR3 sequence is CASSSQGDSYEQYF. In nucleotides, the CDR3 is TGTGCCAGCAGCTCACAGGGCGACTCCTACGAGCAGTACTTC.

V is TRBV6-1 and J is TRBJ1-4; D is possibly TRBD1 (6 bases). Germline V gives CDR1 MNHNS, CDR2 SASEGT. The CDR3 spans 12 residues. V lost 8 bases and J 4 bases, leaving 8 bases between the germline ends. CDR3 DNA: TGTGCCAGCGGACAGTTTAATGAAAAACTGTTTTTT. This translates into CASGQFNEKLFF.

This clone was seen a single time. The chain employs TRBV5-6 and TRBJ1-6, with TRBD1 identical over 7 bases. The CDR3 is 12 amino acids. CDR1 and CDR2 (germline): SGHDT, YYEEEE. V dropped 3 bases and J dropped 14; count of bases not matched to a gene: 5. The CDR3 DNA follows: TGTGCCAGCAGCTGGACAGGTGGGTCCCTCCACTTT. Translating gives CASSWTGGSLHF.

J is TRBJ1-5 and V is TRBV18; 7 bases are shared with TRBD1. V lost 5 bases, J lost 4 bases, and 17 bases stayed unmatched. The CDR3 loop spans 18 amino acids. Germline V gene lookup returns CDR1 KGHSH and CDR2 LQKENI. CDR3 residues: CASSSTGTEFFPNQPQHF. As DNA, the CDR3 is TGTGCCAGCTCATCGACAGGGACGGAATTCTTCCCGAATCAGCCCCAGCATTTT.